One sample yielded the 7 T cell receptor beta chains listed below, sequenced in a study of technical replicates of blood from several donors. Produced via immunoSEQ multiplex PCR; TCRdb's table is partial and in-frame only. There are about 94,000 clones in the sample; 90% to 97% occur only once, and 0.36% lies in the top ten. Sample: T cells isolated from PBMCs. Source of these receptors: a human donor in good health.

The chain has TRBV4-2 and TRBJ1-5; unclear D gene. The CDR3 spans 16 residues. Trimming cost V 0 bases and J 5 bases, with 14 bases left between them. Per the germline V gene, CDR1 is LGHNA and CDR2 is YNFKEQ. CDR3 DNA: TGTGCCAGCAGCCAAGAGGGAGGGCAAGGGTATCAGCCCCAGCATTTT. Its protein product is CASSQEGGQGYQPQHF.

The chain carries TRBV7-9 and TRBJ1-2; the D is unclear. The CDR3 totals 14 residues. V lost 1 base, J lost 8 bases, and 14 bases lay in between. The V gene's germline CDR1 is SEHNR and CDR2 FQNEAQ (reference sequence). The CDR3 nucleotides are TGTGCCAGCAGCTTAGTCGGCGCGGGTCAGGGCTACACCTTC. This encodes CASSLVGAGQGYTF.

This clone was recorded only once. The chain combines TRBV29-1 with TRBJ2-1, with D possibly being TRBD2 (6 bases). The V gene lost 3 bases and the J gene lost 13 bases, with 13 bases spanning the gap. CDR3 length: 11 residues. From germline, CDR1 is SQVTM and CDR2 ANQGSEA. The chain's CDR3 is CSVDQAGFQFF. Here the CDR3 DNA reads TGCAGCGTTGATCAGGCGGGATTTCAGTTCTTC.

The chain has TRBV30 and TRBJ2-1; the D gene is possibly TRBD2 (6 bases). The germline gives CDR1 GTSNPN, CDR2 SVGIG (reference sequence). V lost 1 base and J lost 9, with 13 bases in between. The CDR3 spans 13 residues. The CDR3 bases are TGTGCCTGGAGTGGTTTTAGCGGAAGTGAGCAGTTCTTC. Amino acids: CAWSGFSGSEQFF.

The chain is built from TRBV29-1 and TRBJ2-7; TRBD2 aligns across 7 bases. CDR1 is SQVTM, CDR2 ANQGSEA, per germline. The CDR3 spans 13 residues. The ends lost 3 bases at V and 0 bases at J; junction bases unmatched: 2. Written as DNA, the CDR3 is TGCAGCGTTGAGGGGGGGACCTCCTACGAGCAGTACTTC. It yields the protein CSVEGGTSYEQYF.

This clone has a single count. The J gene is TRBJ2-2, the V gene TRBV9; tentative D call: TRBD1 (6 bases). The CDR3 totals 13 residues. CDR1 and CDR2 from the germline V gene are SGDLS and YYNGEE. The V end lost 1 base, the J end lost 7 bases, and 8 bases lay between the germline ends. CDR3: CASSVKGGGELFF. As DNA, the CDR3 is TGTGCCAGCAGCGTAAAAGGGGGCGGGGAGCTGTTTTTT.

The chain employs TRBV7-8 and TRBJ1-1, with D unclear. Germline V gene data show CDR1 as SGHVS and CDR2 as FQNEAQ. The V gene lost 2 bases and the J gene lost 6 bases, with 10 bases spanning the gap. The CDR3 spans 13 residues. CDR3 sequence (DNA): TGTGCCAGCAGCTTAAGGTGGGAGGCTGAAGCTTTCTTT. Translating it yields CASSLRWEAEAFF. Full variable domain (missing parts from reference TRBV7-8 and TRBJ1-1): GAGVSQSPRYKVAKRGQDVALRCDPISGHVSLFWYQQALGQGPEFLTYFQNEAQLDKSGLPSDRFFAERPEGSVSTLKIQRTQQEDSAVYLCASSLRWEAEAFFGQGTRLTVV.